This TCR beta chain is from a study of blood T cell repertoires in COVID-19. In the authors' methods: Amplified reference gene primers provided the basis for estimating nucleated cell counts. Using immunoSEQ multiplex PCR, the repertoire was profiled, and TCRdb retains in-frame clones only, with some absent. The V and J calls and clone size are taken from that table; D and trimming were inferred from the DNA. The sample lists roughly 150,000 clones; 80% were seen once. Unmatched junction bases numbered 4, after V lost 3 bases and J lost 4 bases. This CDR3 has 14 amino acids. CDR1 KGHSH and CDR2 LQKENI come from the germline V gene.

The source is a woman aged 45-65 years with acute or convalescent COVID-19. Source material: peripheral blood. V usage is TRBV18 and J usage is TRBJ2-7; 9 bases match TRBD2. CDR3 loop: CASSPGLAGYEQYF. In DNA, the CDR3 is TGTGCCAGCTCACCGGGGCTAGCGGGGTACGAGCAGTACTTC.